The 18 T cell receptor beta chains in this list originate from one sample, sequenced in a study of radiation and T cells in renal cell carcinoma. Here immunoSEQ multiplex PCR was the method, and the copy in TCRdb shows in-frame clones only, minus some. The repertoire has some 110,000 clones, roughly four fifths of them found once; the top ten carry around 2.8%. The time point denotes: baseline pretreatment blood. Specified treatment: 15 Gy SBRT to primary tumor, nephrectomy 4 weeks later. This material consisted of blood, taken from a patient whose treatment included radiotherapy and nephrectomy. The receptors were sampled from a woman aged 60-75 years with renal cell carcinoma.

This chain uses TRBV5-1 with TRBJ1-5, with unresolved D. CDR3 length: 14 amino acids. Trimming pared 1 base from V and 4 bases from J, leaving 9 bases between. CDR1 and CDR2 from the germline V gene are SGHRS and YFSETQ. The CDR3 here is CASSLRPGNQPQHF. The CDR3 nucleotides are TGCGCCAGCAGCTTGCGGCCGGGTAATCAGCCCCAGCATTTT.

The chain has TRBV7-9 and TRBJ1-2; D not certain. Trimming pared 1 base from V and 2 bases from J, leaving 8 bases between. This CDR3 contains 14 residues. Looked up from germline, CDR1 is SEHNR and CDR2 is FQNEAQ (reference sequence). The CDR3 spells CASSLGEGNYGYTF. The CDR3 coding sequence is TGTGCCAGCAGCTTAGGGGAGGGAAACTATGGCTACACCTTC.

The chain uses TRBV7-3 and TRBJ2-1, with 12 bases that match TRBD2. Germline CDR1 and CDR2: SGHTA and FQGTGA. The CDR3 is 15 residues long. The trim removed 2 bases at V and 8 bases at J, leaving 4 bases unmatched. CDR3 DNA: TGTGCCAGCAGCTTAGGACTAGCGGGGTCGGATGAGCAGTTCTTC. Translation: CASSLGLAGSDEQFF.

The J gene is TRBJ2-7, the V gene TRBV14; the match to TRBD1 covers 9 bases. This CDR3 has 15 amino acids. The V gene end was trimmed by 3 bases and the J gene end by 4 bases; junction bases not matched to a gene: 7. Per the germline V gene, CDR1 is SGHDN and CDR2 is FVKESK. The CDR3 DNA reads as TGTGCCAGCAGCCACCGGGACAGGGTTCGGTACGAGCAGTACTTC. Translating gives CASSHRDRVRYEQYF.

The rearrangement joins TRBV19 to TRBJ2-4; TRBD1 aligns across 9 bases. V lost 3 bases to trimming and J lost 6 bases; unmatched junction nucleotides: 3. The CDR3 length is 14 residues. The V gene's germline CDR1 is LNHDA and CDR2 SQIVND (reference sequence). CDR3 bases: TGTGCCAGTAGTATCGACAGGGGGACAAACATTCAGTACTTC. This translates into CASSIDRGTNIQYF. Filled out from reference TRBV19 and TRBJ2-4, the complete variable domain reads DGGITQSPKYLFRKEGQNVTLSCEQNLNHDAMYWYRQDPGQGLRLIYYSQIVNDFQKGDIAEGYSVSREKKESFPLTVTSAQKNPTAFYLCASSIDRGTNIQYFGAGTRLSVL.

The chain employs TRBV2 and TRBJ2-7; 10 bases align to TRBD1. CDR1 is SNHLY and CDR2 is FYNNEI in the germline V gene. The V and J ends lost 6 bases and 7 bases, in that order; junction bases with no gene match: 6. The CDR3 has 13 amino acids. CDR3 sequence reads: CASRDWTGGEQYF. CDR3 bases: TGTGCCAGCAGGGATTGGACAGGGGGTGAGCAGTACTTC.

The genes are TRBV28 and TRBJ1-4; 9 bases line up with TRBD1. The V and J ends lost 5 bases and 3 bases, in that order; junction bases with no gene match: 7. Germline CDR1 and CDR2: MDHEN and SYDVKM. This CDR3 region has 16 residues. The CDR3 nucleotides are TGTGCCAGCAGTCTTGGACAGGGGCCCTCTAATGAAAAACTGTTTTTT. Translation gives CASSLGQGPSNEKLFF. Variable domain in full (rest from reference TRBV28 and TRBJ1-4): DVKVTQSSRYLVKRTGEKVFLECVQDMDHENMFWYRQDPGLGLRLIYFSYDVKMKEKGDIPEGYSVSREKKERFSLILESASTNQTSMYLCASSLGQGPSNEKLFFGSGTQLSVL.

The genes are TRBV28 and TRBJ1-5; weak D call: TRBD1 (6 bases). Germline values: CDR1 MDHEN, CDR2 SYDVKM. V gave up 3 bases and J gave up 0 bases, with 12 bases separating them. CDR3 size: 16 residues. CDR3 nucleotides: TGTGCCAGCAGTTTCCCCGGGACAAGTAGCAATCAGCCCCAGCATTTT. It translates to CASSFPGTSSNQPQHF.

J is TRBJ2-1 and V is TRBV6-1; no clear D. V was shortened by 0 bases and J by 5 bases, with 11 bases between the two germline ends. The CDR3 is 15 amino acids. Per the germline V gene, CDR1 is MNHNS and CDR2 is SASEGT. As DNA, the CDR3 is TGTGCCAGCAGTGAAGCTAGCTCCTATAACAATGAGCAGTTCTTC. Its translation is CASSEASSYNNEQFF.

In its sample, this clone was seen once. The rearrangement joins TRBV7-9 to TRBJ1-1; TRBD1 is a possible D gene (5 bases). Deletions cut 5 bases from V and 4 bases from J, with 8 bases between. The germline V gene has CDR1 SEHNR and CDR2 FQNEAQ (reference sequence). The CDR3 length is 12 residues. Here the CDR3 DNA reads TGTGCCAGCAGCCCGGGGGGCACTGAAGCTTTCTTT. Protein product: CASSPGGTEAFF.

This chain joins TRBV6-6 and TRBJ1-2; 7 nucleotides line up with TRBD1. This CDR3 comprises 14 residues. Germline V lookup: CDR1 MNHNY, CDR2 SVGAGI (reference sequence). With 5 bases clipped from V and 3 bases from J, the junction kept 6 bases outside the gene matches. The CDR3 reads CASSRTGQDYGYTF. DNA of the CDR3: TGTGCCAGCAGTCGGACAGGTCAGGACTATGGCTACACCTTC.

V gene TRBV18 combines with J gene TRBJ1-6, with TRBD1 as a possible D gene (5 bases). The CDR3 is made up of 14 amino acids. V was clipped by 2 bases and J by 4 bases, with 6 bases between them. In germline, CDR1 is KGHSH, CDR2 LQKENI. In DNA form, the CDR3 reads TGTGCCAGCTCACCAGGGGGATATAATTCACCCCTCCACTTT. Its protein is CASSPGGYNSPLHF.

V and J are TRBV18 and TRBJ1-2; D ambiguous. Looked up from germline, CDR1 is KGHSH and CDR2 is LQKENI. V gave up 0 bases and J gave up 0 bases, with 8 bases separating them. The CDR3 is 15 amino acids. CDR3 nucleotide sequence: TGTGCCAGCTCACCACCAGGCGCCTCTAACTATGGCTACACCTTC. Encoded protein: CASSPPGASNYGYTF.

The rearrangement joins TRBV19 to TRBJ2-3; D unclear. Germline loops: CDR1 LNHDA, CDR2 SQIVND (reference sequence). This CDR3 contains 14 residues. V lost 6 bases and J 2 bases, leaving 12 bases between the germline ends. In DNA, the CDR3 is TGTGCCAGTAGCGGTCTTCGGGTCACAGATACGCAGTATTTT. Translation gives CASSGLRVTDTQYF.

This clone was seen more than once but under ten times. The rearrangement joins TRBV6-1 to TRBJ1-1; no clear D gene. Trimming stripped 4 bases from V and 1 base from J, with 16 bases between. Germline CDR1 and CDR2: MNHNS and SASEGT. The CDR3 runs to 16 residues. The CDR3 loop reads CASSGVLGNGNTEAFF. As DNA, the CDR3 is TGTGCCAGCAGTGGGGTTTTAGGTAATGGGAACACTGAAGCTTTCTTT.

The rearrangement joins TRBV6-6 to TRBJ1-1; 8 bases map to TRBD1. The V segment lost 4 bases and the J segment 0 bases; nucleotides outside the gene matches: 4. The CDR3 spans 15 residues. Germline CDR1 and CDR2: MNHNY and SVGAGI (reference sequence). The CDR3 nucleotides read TGTGCCAGCAGTTCTCCGACAGGGGTGAACACTGAAGCTTTCTTT. Translated: CASSSPTGVNTEAFF.

V usage is TRBV4-1 and J usage is TRBJ2-3, with a possible D match to TRBD2 (5 bases). This CDR3 has 16 residues. Deletions cut 0 bases from V and 0 bases from J, with 10 bases between. The germline V gene has CDR1 MGHRA and CDR2 YSYEKL. This CDR3 reads CASSQEGGPSTDTQYF. Written as DNA, the CDR3 is TGCGCCAGCAGCCAAGAGGGCGGGCCCAGCACAGATACGCAGTATTTT.

This clone was observed once. The chain has TRBV6-1 and TRBJ1-2; D is ambiguous. V lost 3 bases to trimming and J lost 4 bases, with 12 bases between them. This CDR3 region has 14 residues. Germline assignment: CDR1 MNHNS and CDR2 SASEGT. CDR3 amino acids: CASSDSPASYGYTF. As DNA, the CDR3 is TGTGCCAGCAGTGACAGCCCAGCTTCCTATGGCTACACCTTC.